The subject of this entry is one T cell receptor (beta chain). The CDR3 is 16 residues long. Germline V gene sequence: CDR1 MNHEY, CDR2 SVGEGT. Trimming removed 3 bases from V and 3 bases from J, with 16 bases in between. The data belong to a study of blood T cell repertoires in COVID-19. About the study: COVID-19 samples collected from the United States, Italy and Spain covered acute and convalescent phases. T cells, B-cell-depleted T cells, or PBMCs provided the cDNA or gDNA that served as material.

In the authors' workflow: Scientists estimated how many nucleated cells there were by amplifying reference gene primers. Here immunoSEQ multiplex PCR was the method, and the copy in TCRdb shows in-frame clones only, minus some. Clone size and V and J calls were adopted from that table, with D and trimming inferred from the DNA. The repertoire holds around 320,000 clones, with roughly 88% as singletons. The chain is built from TRBV6-2 or TRBV6-3 and TRBJ2-3, with a possible D match to TRBD2 (7 bases). Sequenced: peripheral blood. The TCR sequence derives from a young woman who had recovered from COVID-19. In DNA, the CDR3 is TGTGCCAGCAGTTATCTCGCGAGGGGGGGAACAGATACGCAGTATTTT. It encodes CASSYLARGGTDTQYF.